The present TCR beta chain was sequenced within a study of regulatory T cells in long-lasting Graves disease (TCRdb year 2021). About the full investigation: Patients with newly diagnosed Graves' disease had been on antithyroid drugs for under 3 months. This study used TCR sequencing and RNA sequencing of peripheral blood to compare persistent Graves' disease patients against newly diagnosed Graves' disease patients. The study was conducted in China and was registered as a clinical trial. A total of around 35 samples underwent TCR sequencing: about 13 from persistent and around 20 from newly diagnosed Graves' disease patients.

On this clonotype: There is no known antigen for this receptor. Base qualities are not recorded, but no much larger clone differs from it by a single base.

V sheds 0 bases and J sheds 5 bases, leaving 8 bases between their ends. The CDR3 sequence holds 15 residues, the cysteine and phenylalanine included. Just the 45-base CDR3 DNA is kept, in frame starting at base 1. The germline V gene provides CDR1 SGHTA and CDR2 FQGTGA. Results and caveats for the whole study, not just this receptor: Sequencing and analysis were restricted to the TCR beta chain. Lower TCR Shannon entropy and fewer highly expanded clones were observed in persistent Graves' disease patients than in newly diagnosed patients, which suggested clonal expansion. The authors noted that the small sample size was a limitation that may lower accuracy. TRBV28, TRBJ1-2 and TRBJ2-5 were preferentially used in persistent disease, while TRBV20-1 and TRBJ2-1 were favored in newly diagnosed disease. The study examined only peripheral blood because the primary lesion, thyroid tissue, could not be accessed. A larger number of public clonotypes was shared among persistent patients (about 2,700) than among newly diagnosed patients (around 970).

The time point label for this specimen denotes: newly diagnosed GD, antithyroid drugs for less than 3 months. RNA was extracted from PBMCs in TRIzol for both TCR sequencing and RNA sequencing. The diagnosis of Graves' disease followed American Thyroid Association guidelines. Patients for the study were recruited at an endocrinology department in Xi'an, China. Each patient gave 7.5 to 10 milliliters of peripheral blood, collected in an EDTA anticoagulant tube. Ficoll Paque Plus density gradient separation was used to isolate PBMCs, and no further T cell sorting was performed. An Agilent 2100 Bioanalyzer and agarose gel were used to check RNA quality, and a NanoDrop 2000 was used to measure RNA concentration. Receptors were amplified or captured by multiplex PCR. Reads for this sample came from an Illumina HiSeq 4000. iRepertoire HTBI primers and Arm-PCR amplification of CDR3 regions were used to construct TCR beta libraries. Gel purification was performed on PCR products prior to sequencing. The source study handled its data this way. A total of fewer than 70 TRBV and 14 TRBJ segments were identified across samples and were used for gene usage analysis of CDR3 amino acid clonotypes. Filtered high-quality paired reads were merged into contigs using COPE and FqMerger. Contigs were aligned with BLAST to IMGT TRBV, TRBD and TRBJ reference genes, and CDR3 was defined per IMGT. Highly expanded clones were defined as clonotypes with a frequency above 0.1%. Repertoire diversity was measured by Shannon entropy, and V-J evenness by the Gini coefficient. A clonotype was considered public if more than one individual shared it. Using fastp at Q25 and MiXCR, TCRdb reprocessed the public reads and kept productive beta chains. Rows matching on CDR3 protein sequence are summarized as one entry with the most common DNA and genes. These V and J calls are TCRdb output, not the study's own analysis. The sample includes around 470,000 distinct CDR3 sequences, with approximately 15% observed a single time. Over 15% of the sample is in the top ten clones.

These data were likewise used in another study, on T cells in Graves' hyperthyroidism and ophthalmopathy. The second paper further reports: Graves' hyperthyroidism was defined as stable when no progression to ophthalmopathy occurred over 18 months of follow-up. Hyperthyroidism patients were newly diagnosed, had a disease duration of under 2 months, and were aged 18 to 65 years. Patients with uncontrolled infections, other autoimmune diseases, pregnancy or lactation were excluded. Clinical symptoms, serum thyroxine and TRAb, thyroid ultrasound, and orbital computed tomography formed the basis for the diagnoses. A first-round RT-PCR of the TCR CDR3 used the HTBI primer set with the Qiagen OneStep RT-PCR kit. Blood samples also contained most of the expanded thyroid clonotypes (frequency above 0.001), which suggests that blood repertoires may reflect thyroid immune responses. A model built on a 13 V-J signature distinguished ophthalmopathy from stable hyperthyroidism, reaching about 88% sensitivity and 81.08% specificity in cross-validation and 80%/75% in testing. During validation, the model predicted progression to ophthalmopathy a median of approximately six months ahead of onset, with almost 71% sensitivity and 72.22% specificity. To identify distinguishing TCR V-J signatures, a discovery cohort of some 99 patients was used, comprising fewer than 45 with Graves' ophthalmopathy and some 57 with stable Graves' hyperthyroidism. Whether ophthalmopathy could be predicted prospectively was tested in an independent validation cohort made up of about 18 hyperthyroidism patients plus 17 patients who later progressed to ophthalmopathy. The roughly 100 discovery patients were randomly divided into training and test sets at a 7:3 ratio. In addition, the study compared T-cell repertoires in thyroid tissue and in blood from six Graves' hyperthyroidism patients. Once sampling was done, hyperthyroidism patients were given methimazole at a starting dose of 30 mg daily, whereas ophthalmopathy patients were given high-dose intravenous methylprednisolone. Libraries were constructed in a second round of multiplex PCR, after which size selection and purification were performed. Libraries were sequenced paired-end with 100 bp reads on an Illumina HiSeq2000. SOAPnuke was used to process the raw data, with reads discarded if the reads contained adapters or uncalled bases, had a mean Phred below 15, or lacked an exact constant-primer or identifier match. High-quality paired reads were merged using COPE v1.2.5, and each unique nucleotide sequence was defined as a clonotype. MiTCR v1.1 was used to align clonotypes to the IMGT TRBV, TRBD and TRBJ reference segments. Analysis was restricted to V-J combinations with a frequency above 0.0001, which covered approximately 99% of repertoires. A TCS score was defined as the ratio of F50 (clonal expansion) to E x V (chaos), with BLOSUM62-based TCRdist applied between CDR3 peptides within each V-J. Welch's t-statistics and random forest reduced fewer than 550 V-J features to roughly 13, which were used in a naive Bayes classifier (R e1071). Sample size was not statistically predetermined, and investigators were not blinded to group allocation. TCR Vbeta CDR3 sequencing of 120 to 150 peripheral blood samples (fewer than 45 ophthalmopathy, roughly 72 hyperthyroidism and approximately 17 progressor patients) is reported in the paper.

The specimen comprised peripheral blood mononuclear cells (PBMCs), sampled at new diagnosis, from a patient treated with antithyroid drugs. The clonotype comes from a woman between 45 and 65 years old with Graves disease. Donor details come from another sample of the same person, matched by shared clones. The chain couples TRBV7-3 to TRBJ1-6, with the identity of the D gene unclear. CDR3 region: CASSLTGNDNSPLHF. The nucleotide sequence is given as TGTGCCAGCAGCTTAACCGGGAACGATAATTCACCCCTCCACTTT.